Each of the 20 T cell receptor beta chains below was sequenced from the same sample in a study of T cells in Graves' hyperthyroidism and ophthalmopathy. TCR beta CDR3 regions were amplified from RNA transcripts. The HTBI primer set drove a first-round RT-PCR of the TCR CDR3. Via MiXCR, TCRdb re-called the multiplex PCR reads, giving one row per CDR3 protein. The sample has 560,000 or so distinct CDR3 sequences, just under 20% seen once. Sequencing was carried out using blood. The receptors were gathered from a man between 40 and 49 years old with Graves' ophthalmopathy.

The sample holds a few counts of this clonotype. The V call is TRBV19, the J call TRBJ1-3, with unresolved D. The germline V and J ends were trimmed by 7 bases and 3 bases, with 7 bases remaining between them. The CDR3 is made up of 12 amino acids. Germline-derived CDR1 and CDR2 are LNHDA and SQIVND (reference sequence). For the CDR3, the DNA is TGTGCCAGTAAGACGGGTGGAAACACCATATATTTT. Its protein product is CASKTGGNTIYF.

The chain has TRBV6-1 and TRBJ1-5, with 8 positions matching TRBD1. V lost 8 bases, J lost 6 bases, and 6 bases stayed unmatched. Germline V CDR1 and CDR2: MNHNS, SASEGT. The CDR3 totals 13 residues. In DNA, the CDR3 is TGTGCCAGCGCATCAGGGGGCACTCAGCCCCAGCATTTT. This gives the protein CASASGGTQPQHF.

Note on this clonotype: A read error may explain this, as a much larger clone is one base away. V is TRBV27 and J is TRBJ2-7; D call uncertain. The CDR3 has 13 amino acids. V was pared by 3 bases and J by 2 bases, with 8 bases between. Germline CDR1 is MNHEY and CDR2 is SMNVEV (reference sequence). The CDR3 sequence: CASSFWGPYEQYF. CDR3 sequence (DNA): TGTGCCAGCAGTTTCTGGGGTCCCTACGAGCAGTACTTC.

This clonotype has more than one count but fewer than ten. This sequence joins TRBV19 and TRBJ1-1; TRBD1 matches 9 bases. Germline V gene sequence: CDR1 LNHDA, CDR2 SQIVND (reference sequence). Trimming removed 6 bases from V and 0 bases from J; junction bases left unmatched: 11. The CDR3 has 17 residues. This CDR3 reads CASRSGTGPPLNTEAFF. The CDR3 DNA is TGTGCCAGTAGATCCGGGACAGGGCCACCCTTGAACACTGAAGCTTTCTTT.

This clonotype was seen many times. In DNA, the CDR3 is TGTGCCAGCAGACTCTTGGGGCAGGGGACTGAACAAGAGACCCAGTACTTC. It specifies CASRLLGQGTEQETQYF. The J gene is TRBJ2-5, the V gene TRBV7-8; D is tentatively TRBD1 or TRBD2 (6 bases each). This CDR3 is 17 amino acids long. Looked up from germline, CDR1 is SGHVS and CDR2 is FQNEAQ. The V end lost 6 bases, the J end lost 2 bases, and 22 bases lay between the germline ends.

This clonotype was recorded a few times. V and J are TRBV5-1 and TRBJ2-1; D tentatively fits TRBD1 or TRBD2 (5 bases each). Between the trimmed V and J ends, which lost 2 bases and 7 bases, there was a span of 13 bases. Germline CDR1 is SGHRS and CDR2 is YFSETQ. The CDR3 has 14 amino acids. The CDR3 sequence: CASSFGTGLNEQFF. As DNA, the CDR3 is TGCGCCAGCAGCTTCGGGACCGGCCTAAATGAGCAGTTCTTC.

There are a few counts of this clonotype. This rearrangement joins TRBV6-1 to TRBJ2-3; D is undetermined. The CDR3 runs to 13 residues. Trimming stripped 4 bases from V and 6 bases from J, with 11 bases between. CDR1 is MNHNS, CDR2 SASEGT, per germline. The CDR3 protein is CASSVEQPDTQYF. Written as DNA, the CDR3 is TGTGCCAGCAGTGTTGAGCAACCCGATACGCAGTATTTT.

CDR3 amino acids: CASNRENTDTQYF. CDR3 sequence (DNA): TGCGCCAGCAACAGGGAGAACACAGATACGCAGTATTTT. The rearrangement joins TRBV5-1 to TRBJ2-3; TRBD1 is a possible D gene (6 bases). CDR3 length: 13 amino acids. V was cut by 6 bases and J by 2 bases, with 10 bases left in between. Germline values: CDR1 SGHRS, CDR2 YFSETQ.

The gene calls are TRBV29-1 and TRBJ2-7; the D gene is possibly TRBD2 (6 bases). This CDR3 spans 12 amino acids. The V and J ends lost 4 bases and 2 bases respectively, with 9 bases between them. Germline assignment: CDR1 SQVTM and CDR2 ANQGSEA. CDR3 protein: CSVVEGTYEQYF. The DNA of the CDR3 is TGCAGCGTTGTGGAGGGAACCTACGAGCAGTACTTC.

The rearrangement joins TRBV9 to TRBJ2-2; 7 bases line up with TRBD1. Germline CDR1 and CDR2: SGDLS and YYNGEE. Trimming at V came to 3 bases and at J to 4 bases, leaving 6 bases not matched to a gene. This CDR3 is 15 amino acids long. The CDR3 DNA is TGTGCCAGCAGCGCCTTACAGGGGTCCACCGGGGAGCTGTTTTTT. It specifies CASSALQGSTGELFF.

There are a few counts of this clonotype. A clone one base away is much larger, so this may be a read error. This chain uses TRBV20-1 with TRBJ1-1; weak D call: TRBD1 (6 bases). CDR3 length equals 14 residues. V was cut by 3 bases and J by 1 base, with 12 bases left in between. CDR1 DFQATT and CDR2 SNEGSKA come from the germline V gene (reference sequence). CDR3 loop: CSASSTGPNTEAFF. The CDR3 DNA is TGCAGTGCTAGTTCGACAGGTCCGAACACTGAAGCTTTCTTT.

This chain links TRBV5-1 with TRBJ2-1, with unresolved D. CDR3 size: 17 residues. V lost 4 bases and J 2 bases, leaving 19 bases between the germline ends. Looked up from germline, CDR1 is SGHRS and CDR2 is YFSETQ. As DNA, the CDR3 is TGCGCCAGCAGCCCCGATGGGATGTTGTCTCCCTACAATGAGCAGTTCTTC. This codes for CASSPDGMLSPYNEQFF. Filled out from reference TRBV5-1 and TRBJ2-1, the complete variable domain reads KAGVTQTPRYLIKTRGQQVTLSCSPISGHRSVSWYQQTPGQGLQFLFEYFSETQRNKGNFPGRFSGRQFSNSRSEMNVSTLELGDSALYLCASSPDGMLSPYNEQFFGPGTRLTVL.

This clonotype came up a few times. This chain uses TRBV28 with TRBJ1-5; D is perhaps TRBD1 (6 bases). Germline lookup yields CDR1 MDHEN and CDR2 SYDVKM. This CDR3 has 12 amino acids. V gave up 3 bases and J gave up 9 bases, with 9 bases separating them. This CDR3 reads CASSLGGGPQHF. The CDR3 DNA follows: TGTGCCAGCAGTTTGGGGGGCGGGCCCCAGCATTTT.

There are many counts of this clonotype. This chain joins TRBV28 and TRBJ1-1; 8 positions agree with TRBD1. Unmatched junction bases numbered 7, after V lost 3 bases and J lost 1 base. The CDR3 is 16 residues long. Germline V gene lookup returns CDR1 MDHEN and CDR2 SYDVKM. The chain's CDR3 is CASSLFDRGPNTEAFF. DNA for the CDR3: TGTGCCAGCAGTTTGTTCGACAGGGGACCGAACACTGAAGCTTTCTTT.

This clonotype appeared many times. The CDR3 sequence is CATSLERRGEQFF. DNA of the CDR3: TGTGCCACCTCACTTGAGAGAAGGGGGGAGCAGTTCTTC. The chain carries TRBV6-1 and TRBJ2-1, with D tentatively TRBD1 (6 bases). This CDR3 comprises 13 residues. The V gene's germline CDR1 is MNHNS and CDR2 SASEGT. Trimming took 10 bases from V and 10 from J, leaving 20 bases between them.

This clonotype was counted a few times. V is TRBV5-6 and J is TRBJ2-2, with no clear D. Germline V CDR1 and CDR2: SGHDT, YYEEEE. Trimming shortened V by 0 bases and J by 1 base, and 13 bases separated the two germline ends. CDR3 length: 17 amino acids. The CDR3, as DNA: TGTGCCAGCAGCTTGGTAGCTGATAGGCTGAACACCGGGGAGCTGTTTTTT. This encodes CASSLVADRLNTGELFF.

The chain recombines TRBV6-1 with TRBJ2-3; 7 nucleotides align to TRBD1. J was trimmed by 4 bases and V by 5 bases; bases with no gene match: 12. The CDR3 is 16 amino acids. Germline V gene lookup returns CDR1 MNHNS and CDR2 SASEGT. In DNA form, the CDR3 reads TGTGCCAGCAGTCCAGACCTGGGCCAGGGGGCAGATACGCAGTATTTT. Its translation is CASSPDLGQGADTQYF.

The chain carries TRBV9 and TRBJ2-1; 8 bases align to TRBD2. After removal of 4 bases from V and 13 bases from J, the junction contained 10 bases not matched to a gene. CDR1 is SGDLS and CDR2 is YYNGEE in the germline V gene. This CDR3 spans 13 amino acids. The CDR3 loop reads CASSSGSGNRQFF. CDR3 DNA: TGTGCCAGCAGCTCAGGTAGCGGGAATCGCCAGTTCTTC.

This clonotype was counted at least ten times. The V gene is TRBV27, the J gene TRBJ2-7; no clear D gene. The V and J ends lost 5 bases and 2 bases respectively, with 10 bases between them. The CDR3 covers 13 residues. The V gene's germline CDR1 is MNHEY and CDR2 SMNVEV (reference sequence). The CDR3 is CASSINRAYEQYF. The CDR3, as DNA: TGTGCCAGCAGTATAAACAGAGCCTACGAGCAGTACTTC.

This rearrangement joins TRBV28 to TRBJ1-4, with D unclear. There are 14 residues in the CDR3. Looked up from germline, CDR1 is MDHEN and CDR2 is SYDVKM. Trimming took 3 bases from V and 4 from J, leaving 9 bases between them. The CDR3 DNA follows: TGTGCCAGCAGTTTTTCGGGGATTAATGAAAAACTGTTTTTT. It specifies CASSFSGINEKLFF.